This T cell receptor beta chain was documented in a study of resident and recirculating memory T cells in vitiligo. Study at large: Epidermis came from shave biopsies of lesional and nonlesional sites, plus PBMCs. Whole-study findings and limits: Vitiligo lesions lacked a unique dominant clone, and clonality varied.

Measured with immunoSEQ multiplex PCR; TCRdb has only the in-frame clones, and not every one. This repertoire shows approximately 69,000 clones, approximately 91% found once; its top ten account for over 4%. There are a few counts of this clone. What it binds is unknown. V shed 2 bases, J shed 10 bases, and the junction held 3 bases outside the gene matches. There are 14 residues in the CDR3. The germline gives CDR1 MRHNA, CDR2 SNTAGT. Sequenced sample: blood. The receptor comes from a male donor with vitiligo. This rearrangement joins TRBV6-4 to TRBJ2-1; 12 bases match TRBD1. The CDR3 bases are TGTGCCAGCAGTGACGGGACAGGGGGCGGGGAGCAGTTCTTC. Its protein product is CASSDGTGGGEQFF.